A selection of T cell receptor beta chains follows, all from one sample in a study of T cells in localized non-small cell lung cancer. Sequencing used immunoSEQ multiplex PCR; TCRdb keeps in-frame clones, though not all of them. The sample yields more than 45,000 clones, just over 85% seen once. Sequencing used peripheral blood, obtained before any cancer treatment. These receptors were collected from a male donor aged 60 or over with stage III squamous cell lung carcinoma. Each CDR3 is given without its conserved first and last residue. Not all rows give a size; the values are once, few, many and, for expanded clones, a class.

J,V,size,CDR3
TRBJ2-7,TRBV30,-,AWSVGQGSSYEQY
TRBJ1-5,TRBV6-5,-,ASSRGGGNDQPQH
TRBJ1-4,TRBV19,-,ASSDYQGGSNEKLF
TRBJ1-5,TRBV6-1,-,ASSDPGQGAAFNQPQH
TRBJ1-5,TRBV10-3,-,AISESSRSNQPQH
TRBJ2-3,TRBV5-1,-,ASSLGLDTDTQY
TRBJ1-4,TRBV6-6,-,ASSYGPEGEKLF
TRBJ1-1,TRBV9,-,ASSAMGGQGNTEAF
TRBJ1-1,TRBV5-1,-,ASSFDRGGYTEAF
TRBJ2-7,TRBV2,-,ASENRGSYEQY
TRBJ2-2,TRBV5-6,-,ASSSGILAGIAGELF
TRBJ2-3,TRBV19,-,ASKTSDTDTQY
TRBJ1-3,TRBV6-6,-,ASSDTGNTIY
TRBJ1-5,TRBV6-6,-,ANTDYSNQPQR
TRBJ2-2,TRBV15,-,ATSSNLGSTGELF
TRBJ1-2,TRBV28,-,ASSFPQGASNYGYT
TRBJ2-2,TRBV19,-,ASSSHSRGTGELF
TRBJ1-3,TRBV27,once,ASSLRAGYGNTIY
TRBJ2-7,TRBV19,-,ASRKYQGGTYEQY
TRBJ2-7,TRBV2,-,ASNRGGGPYEQY
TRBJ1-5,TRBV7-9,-,ASSLQYSNQPQH
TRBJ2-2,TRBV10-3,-,AISEFPGGKNTGELF
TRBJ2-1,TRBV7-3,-,ASASGATGSDEQF
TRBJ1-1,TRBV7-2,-,ASSLAMTGAEAF
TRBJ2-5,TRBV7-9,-,ASSRGLHGQETQY
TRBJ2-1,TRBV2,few,ASTENEQF
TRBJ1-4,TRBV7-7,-,ASSPTDGANEKLF
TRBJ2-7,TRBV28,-,ASSLDPRVREQY